This T cell receptor (beta chain) came from a study of lymphopenia after photon versus proton radiotherapy. Findings and caveats of the study: Survival link was tested only in deceased patients; proton benefit remains a possibility. Proton therapy kept repertoires fairly stable, unlike photons, which gained effector/memory cells.

Method: immunoSEQ multiplex PCR; TCRdb's copy keeps in-frame clones and lacks some. The sample yields more than 20,000 clones, approximately 85% seen once. This clone was recorded once. The antigen remains undetermined. The source material was peripheral blood, sampled from a patient treated with photon-based radiotherapy. The clonotype originates from a man aged 25 to 45 with gastric cancer.

DNA of the CDR3: TGCGCCAGCAGCGGGGACACCGGGAGTATCTATGGCTACACCTTC. Residues: CASSGDTGSIYGYTF. The chain couples TRBV5-1 to TRBJ1-2; possible D gene TRBD1, 6 bases. Trimming shortened V by 4 bases and J by 4 bases, and 17 bases separated the two germline ends. In germline, CDR1 is SGHRS, CDR2 YFSETQ. The length of the CDR3 is 15 residues.